These 4 T cell receptor beta chains originate from one sample sequenced in a study of T cells after yellow fever vaccination. MiXCR, run by TCRdb on the 5' RACE reads, gives a single entry per CDR3 protein. The repertoire holds hundreds of thousands of distinct CDR3 sequences, with 9% to 15% as singletons. Material: PBMCs, obtained on the day of the yellow fever booster vaccination. Receptor source: a man aged 30-40 years who received the YFV17D yellow fever vaccine.

The V and J genes are TRBV20-1 and TRBJ2-1; 12 bases are a match to TRBD2. The CDR3 covers 16 residues. Germline-derived CDR1 and CDR2 are DFQATT and SNEGSKA (reference sequence). V lost 3 bases and J lost 4; bases outside the gene matches: 7. CDR3 in DNA: TGCAGTGCTAGCACTAGCGGGAGGCTACTTTACAATGAGCAGTTCTTC. Its translation is CSASTSGRLLYNEQFF.

This chain connects TRBV27 to TRBJ1-2; a weak D match, TRBD1 (6 bases). Germline loops: CDR1 MNHEY, CDR2 SMNVEV (reference sequence). The CDR3 runs to 16 residues. V lost 6 bases and J 0 bases, leaving 17 bases between the germline ends. CDR3 sequence: CASRSTGPRANYGYTF. The CDR3 nucleotides read TGTGCCAGCAGGTCGACAGGACCTAGGGCTAACTATGGCTACACCTTC.

Only a few counts were recorded for this clonotype. In nucleotides, the CDR3 is TGCAGTGCTTTCAGGCAAGAGACCCAGTACTTC. Amino acids: CSAFRQETQYF. V gene TRBV20-1 combines with J gene TRBJ2-5; D is unclear. The CDR3 is 11 amino acids. V was shortened by 5 bases and J by 2 bases, with 6 bases between the two germline ends. CDR1 DFQATT and CDR2 SNEGSKA come from the germline V gene (reference sequence).

The V call is TRBV6-1, the J call TRBJ2-1; TRBD1 agrees at 7 bases. Germline V lookup: CDR1 MNHNS, CDR2 SASEGT. The CDR3 length is 15 residues. The V and J ends lost 6 bases and 1 base, in that order; junction bases with no gene match: 6. CDR3 amino acids: CASRPGQNSYNEQFF. The DNA of the CDR3 is TGTGCCAGCAGGCCGGGACAGAATTCCTACAATGAGCAGTTCTTC.